The entry below gives a single T cell receptor (beta chain) sequence along with its context. This clone was counted a few times. Which antigen it targets is not known. Base qualities were left out, and no much larger clone turns up one base away. TCRbeta CDR3 regions were amplified from genomic DNA by means of the immunoSEQ Assay, a bias-controlled multiplex PCR. In the source study's methods: The number of nucleated cells in each sample was estimated by amplification of reference gene primers within the assay. Sequence reads were collapsed and filtered to measure the absolute abundance of every unique TCRbeta CDR3 rearrangement. Productive Simpson clonality was computed per sample as the square root of Simpson's diversity index over productive rearrangements. TCRdb provides this immuneACCESS table in a form limited to in-frame rearrangements. Some clones are lacking; in checked studies, under half of them reflect an unresolved V gene, and why the rest are absent is not known. The V and J calls and the clone size are those of that table, but D and trimming were determined from the DNA. The sample data list some 150,000 clones, and approximately 84% of these were observed just once. The ten largest clones add up to around 1.2% of the sample.

The record originates from a study of blood T cell repertoires in COVID-19 (dated by TCRdb to 2018 to 2021). In the study overall: Samples from collaborators originated in the United States, Italy and Spain and spanned both the acute and convalescent phases of COVID-19. The material from the prospective study consisted of cDNA or gDNA derived from T cells, B-cell-depleted T cells, or PBMCs. Subjects who had been exposed to COVID-19, were actively infected with it, or had recovered from it provided the deeply sampled blood TCRbeta repertoires that made up the dataset. A freely available public database, intended as a resource for researchers studying the immune response to SARS-CoV-2, is where the repertoires were released. The samples were drawn from the first 160 participants of the ongoing ImmuneRACE study and from 1,200 or so subjects provided by 6 global collaborators. Nearly every sample came with metadata listing a de-identified subject ID, COVID-19 status, age in years and sex. Where HLA class I and class II types were available, the types were taken from metadata supplied by the sample provider, not from assay-based typing.

In the prospective study, participants were about 18 to 95 years old, resided in 25 or so geographic areas of the United States, and were enrolled through a virtual design. To assign participants to cohorts, the prospective study relied on clinical history that participants themselves reported in a screening survey and a study questionnaire. Mobile phlebotomists in the prospective study collected whole blood, serum and a nasopharyngeal or oropharyngeal swab from every participant. Participants in the prospective study had the option to provide additional blood draws and questionnaires over an approximately 2-month period. Before DNA extraction, blood samples from the prospective study were shipped at room temperature or frozen. CDR1 and CDR2 were assigned from the germline V gene (reference sequence) as LNHDA and SQIVND. V sheds 8 bases and J sheds 9 bases, leaving 14 bases between their ends. From cysteine to phenylalanine, the CDR3 is 13 amino acids long. Only the CDR3 DNA stays, 39 bases, in frame from base 1.

Points the paper makes about the study in general: Clinical and demographic metadata were provided uncurated, with the amount varying by source and participant.

The TCR was taken from a human donor with acute COVID-19. The donor label of this sample is uncertain. The rearranged chain carries TRBV19 and TRBJ2-6; the best D guess is TRBD1, with 6 bases matching. The sample was PBMCs or T cells enriched from blood (not recorded which). The CDR3 loop reads CASARGKLNVLTF. The nucleotide sequence reads as follows: TGTGCCAGTGCCAGGGGAAAGCTCAACGTCCTGACTTTC. Extended through the reference TRBV19 and TRBJ2-6 proteins, this CDR3 yields the full variable domain: DGGITQSPKYLFRKEGQNVTLSCEQNLNHDAMYWYRQDPGQGLRLIYYSQIVNDFQKGDIAEGYSVSREKKESFPLTVTSAQKNPTAFYLCASARGKLNVLTFGAGSRLTVL.